This T cell receptor beta chain was profiled in a study of T-cell reconstitution after alpha-beta-depleted transplantation in children. Points from the study as a whole: In patients about two months after transplant, alpha-beta T cells reportedly arose from several hundred expanded graft clones. Among T cells one year after transplant, newly produced cells accounted for most counts and diversity.

The V gene end was trimmed by 5 bases and the J gene end by 6 bases; junction bases not matched to a gene: 10. The germline gives CDR1 SEHNR, CDR2 FQNEAQ (reference sequence). This CDR3 region has 16 residues. Molecular barcoding with unique molecular identifiers was used for the TCRbeta library. MiXCR was run by TCRdb on the PCR reads, yielding one entry per CDR3 protein. The sample yields about 980,000 distinct CDR3 sequences, roughly 29% seen once. This clonotype was seen more than once but under ten times. Its antigen is as yet unknown. The chain carries TRBV7-9 and TRBJ2-1; 10 bases line up with TRBD1. The clonotype originates from a boy younger than two who had a stem cell transplant for SCID, so the T cells may come from the graft donor. The sequences come from PBMCs, mostly from graft donor cells, collected 360 days after TCRalphabeta/CD19-depleted stem cell transplant. The CDR3 is CASSLDRDRGINEQFF. In DNA, the CDR3 is TGTGCCAGCAGCCTAGACCGGGACAGGGGCATCAATGAGCAGTTCTTC. The full variable domain, its missing parts supplied by reference TRBV7-9 and TRBJ2-1, is DTGVSQNPRHKITKRGQNVTFRCDPISEHNRLYWYRQTLGQGPEFLTYFQNEAQLEKSRLLSDRFSAERPKGSFSTLEIQRTEQGDSAMYLCASSLDRDRGINEQFFGPGTRLTVL.